The rows below give T cell receptor beta chains drawn from one sample of a study of beta chain features in type 1 diabetes. Libraries were prepared by immunoSEQ multiplex PCR; TCRdb keeps only in-frame clonotypes and omits some of them. There are under 300,000 clones in the sample; around 13% occur only once, and 0.015% to 0.02% lies in the top ten. Sequences were obtained from naive CD4+ T cells from blood. Source of these receptors: a young man with type 1 diabetes. Each CDR3 is given with its conserved first and last residue. The D gene is left open where the match is weak. For some rows the clone size is stated as once, few or many, or as a class when expanded; others skip it.

j_gene: TRBJ2-6
d_gene: NA
v_gene: TRBV6-6
abundance: few
CDR3aa: CASSYSGSGANVLTF
CDR3nt: TGTGCCAGCAGTTACTCCGGTTCTGGGGCCAACGTCCTGACTTTC

j_gene: TRBJ1-2
d_gene: NA
v_gene: TRBV5-4
abundance: NA
CDR3aa: CASSLGATGGYGYTF
CDR3nt: TGTGCCAGCAGCTTGGGCGCAACGGGAGGATATGGCTACACCTTC

j_gene: TRBJ2-1
d_gene: NA
v_gene: TRBV28
abundance: few
CDR3aa: CASSSVSGSYNEQFF
CDR3nt: TGTGCCAGCAGTTCGGTGTCGGGCTCCTACAATGAGCAGTTCTTC

j_gene: TRBJ2-7
d_gene: TRBD2
v_gene: TRBV6-5
abundance: few
CDR3aa: CASNLSGESSYEQYF
CDR3nt: TGTGCCAGCAACCTTAGCGGGGAGAGCTCCTACGAGCAGTACTTC

j_gene: TRBJ2-5
d_gene: NA
v_gene: TRBV18
abundance: NA
CDR3aa: CASSPDSLQETQYF
CDR3nt: TGTGCCAGCTCACCCGACAGCCTCCAAGAGACCCAGTACTTC

j_gene: TRBJ1-5
d_gene: TRBD1
v_gene: TRBV7-9
abundance: NA
CDR3aa: CASSLDRGQPQHF
CDR3nt: TGTGCCAGCAGCTTAGACAGGGGACAGCCCCAGCATTTT

j_gene: TRBJ1-3
d_gene: NA
v_gene: TRBV30
abundance: NA
CDR3aa: CAWSVGGAAGNTIYF
CDR3nt: TGTGCCTGGAGTGTAGGAGGGGCGGCTGGAAACACCATATATTTT

j_gene: TRBJ1-2
d_gene: NA
v_gene: TRBV21-1
abundance: NA
CDR3aa: CASSKAGEGYTF
CDR3nt: TGTGCCAGCAGCAAAGCCGGGGAGGGCTACACCTTC

j_gene: TRBJ2-3
d_gene: TRBD2
v_gene: TRBV30
abundance: NA
CDR3aa: CAWSEGTTYSTDTQYF
CDR3nt: TGTGCCTGGAGTGAAGGGACTACATATAGCACAGATACGCAGTATTTT

j_gene: TRBJ1-5
d_gene: NA
v_gene: TRBV6-6
abundance: NA
CDR3aa: CASSLNREGQPQHF
CDR3nt: TGTGCCAGCAGCCTAAACAGGGAAGGGCAGCCCCAGCATTTT

j_gene: TRBJ2-3
d_gene: TRBD2
v_gene: TRBV5-6
abundance: few
CDR3aa: CASSLGLAGGADTQYF
CDR3nt: TGTGCCAGCAGCTTGGGGCTAGCGGGGGGTGCAGATACGCAGTATTTT

j_gene: TRBJ1-5
d_gene: NA
v_gene: TRBV4-1
abundance: NA
CDR3aa: CASSQLGGANQPQHF
CDR3nt: TGCGCCAGCAGCCAACTGGGAGGGGCTAATCAGCCCCAGCATTTT

j_gene: TRBJ1-2
d_gene: NA
v_gene: TRBV29-1
abundance: NA
CDR3aa: CSVEDLGGKGYTF
CDR3nt: TGCAGCGTTGAAGATCTGGGAGGGAAAGGCTACACCTTC

j_gene: TRBJ2-5
d_gene: NA
v_gene: TRBV30
abundance: NA
CDR3aa: CAWSPTRLGETQYF
CDR3nt: TGTGCCTGGAGCCCCACTAGACTCGGAGAGACCCAGTACTTC

j_gene: TRBJ2-2
d_gene: NA
v_gene: TRBV6-5
abundance: NA
CDR3aa: CASSPMVRDTGELFF
CDR3nt: TGTGCCAGCAGTCCCATGGTGCGGGACACCGGGGAGCTGTTTTTT

j_gene: TRBJ2-1
d_gene: TRBD2
v_gene: TRBV7-2
abundance: NA
CDR3aa: CASAKLAPEQFF
CDR3nt: TGTGCCAGCGCAAAACTAGCGCCAGAGCAGTTCTTC

j_gene: TRBJ2-1
d_gene: TRBD2
v_gene: TRBV11-2
abundance: NA
CDR3aa: CASSLGDYYNEQFF
CDR3nt: TGTGCCAGCAGCTTAGGGGACTACTACAATGAGCAGTTCTTC

j_gene: TRBJ1-1
d_gene: NA
v_gene: TRBV18
abundance: few
CDR3aa: CASSPRQTEAFF
CDR3nt: TGTGCCAGCTCACCCCGCCAGACTGAAGCTTTCTTT

j_gene: TRBJ2-1
d_gene: NA
v_gene: TRBV14
abundance: NA
CDR3aa: CASSHIGRGNEQFF
CDR3nt: TGTGCCAGCAGCCATATTGGGCGGGGCAATGAGCAGTTCTTC

j_gene: TRBJ2-6
d_gene: NA
v_gene: TRBV6-1
abundance: NA
CDR3aa: CASSGSGGAGANVLTF
CDR3nt: TGTGCCAGCAGTGGAAGTGGAGGAGCTGGGGCCAACGTCCTGACTTTC

j_gene: TRBJ1-2
d_gene: NA
v_gene: TRBV5-1
abundance: few
CDR3aa: CASSLAEAGERYTF
CDR3nt: TGCGCCAGCAGCTTGGCCGAGGCAGGGGAGCGCTACACCTTC

j_gene: TRBJ1-1
d_gene: NA
v_gene: TRBV6-1
abundance: NA
CDR3aa: CASSKQGYTEAFF
CDR3nt: TGCGCCAGTTCCAAACAGGGTTACACTGAAGCTTTCTTT

j_gene: TRBJ2-1
d_gene: NA
v_gene: TRBV10-3
abundance: NA
CDR3aa: CAISDDALRDYNEQFF
CDR3nt: TGTGCCATCAGTGATGACGCCCTCCGGGACTACAATGAGCAGTTCTTC

j_gene: TRBJ1-1
d_gene: NA
v_gene: TRBV2
abundance: NA
CDR3aa: CASSVTGLNTEAFF
CDR3nt: TGTGCCAGCAGTGTAACAGGGCTCAACACTGAAGCTTTCTTT

j_gene: TRBJ1-1
d_gene: TRBD1
v_gene: TRBV7-9
abundance: NA
CDR3aa: CASNKPPGQLGGNTEAFF
CDR3nt: TGTGCCAGCAACAAACCCCCGGGACAGCTGGGCGGGAACACTGAAGCTTTCTTT

j_gene: TRBJ1-6
d_gene: NA
v_gene: TRBV11-2
abundance: NA
CDR3aa: CASSLGRQLNSPLHF
CDR3nt: TGTGCCAGCAGCTTAGGCAGACAGTTGAATTCACCCCTCCACTTT

j_gene: TRBJ2-1
d_gene: TRBD2
v_gene: TRBV4-1
abundance: NA
CDR3aa: CASSQDGGLPTEQFF
CDR3nt: TGCGCCAGCAGCCAAGATGGGGGACTACCCACGGAGCAGTTCTTC

j_gene: TRBJ2-2
d_gene: TRBD2
v_gene: TRBV7-9
abundance: NA
CDR3aa: CASTRSGAYGELFF
CDR3nt: TGTGCCAGCACCAGGAGCGGGGCTTACGGGGAGCTGTTTTTT

j_gene: TRBJ2-3
d_gene: NA
v_gene: TRBV5-1
abundance: few
CDR3aa: CASSLAGRRDTQYF
CDR3nt: TGCGCCAGCAGCTTGGCCGGAAGGAGAGATACGCAGTATTTT

j_gene: TRBJ2-3
d_gene: TRBD1
v_gene: TRBV11-3
abundance: NA
CDR3aa: CASNPSGQNTDTQYF
CDR3nt: TGTGCCAGCAACCCGTCGGGACAGAACACAGATACGCAGTATTTT

j_gene: TRBJ2-3
d_gene: TRBD1
v_gene: TRBV5-1
abundance: NA
CDR3aa: CASSSGQRTDTQYF
CDR3nt: TGCGCCAGCAGCTCGGGACAGCGCACAGATACGCAGTATTTT

j_gene: TRBJ2-1
d_gene: TRBD1
v_gene: TRBV19
abundance: few
CDR3aa: CASRGDRAYNEQFF
CDR3nt: TGTGCCAGTAGAGGGGACAGGGCCTACAATGAGCAGTTCTTC

j_gene: TRBJ1-6
d_gene: NA
v_gene: TRBV25-1
abundance: NA
CDR3aa: CASSESPRSYNSPLHF
CDR3nt: TGTGCCAGCAGTGAATCCCCCCGTTCCTATAATTCACCCCTCCACTTT

j_gene: TRBJ1-4
d_gene: TRBD1
v_gene: TRBV5-4
abundance: NA
CDR3aa: CASSGTDRDEKLFF
CDR3nt: TGTGCCAGCAGCGGAACCGACAGGGATGAAAAACTGTTTTTT

j_gene: TRBJ2-3
d_gene: TRBD2
v_gene: TRBV19
abundance: few
CDR3aa: CASSSGLAPDTQYF
CDR3nt: TGTGCCAGTAGTTCTGGACTAGCGCCAGATACGCAGTATTTT

j_gene: TRBJ1-1
d_gene: NA
v_gene: TRBV18
abundance: few
CDR3aa: CASSPRGKENTEAFF
CDR3nt: TGTGCCAGCTCACCACGAGGGAAAGAGAACACTGAAGCTTTCTTT

j_gene: TRBJ2-1
d_gene: TRBD2
v_gene: TRBV18
abundance: few
CDR3aa: CASSRGLAGYNEQFF
CDR3nt: TGTGCCAGCTCACGGGGACTAGCGGGCTACAATGAGCAGTTCTTC